The sequence of this T cell receptor (beta chain) was determined in a study of blood T cell repertoires in COVID-19. Generated by immunoSEQ multiplex PCR, the TCRdb table keeps only in-frame clones and is missing some. Among fewer than 350,000 clones, around 91% were seen once, and the ten largest hold 1.7%. This CDR3 contains 15 residues. The germline CDR1 and CDR2 sequences are SGHRS and YFSETQ. Deletions cut 1 base from V and 8 bases from J, with 15 bases between. The genes are TRBV5-1 and TRBJ1-4; D perhaps matches TRBD1 (6 bases). This clonotype originated in a woman aged 18 to 35 with acute COVID-19. The sample comprised PBMCs or T cells enriched from blood (not recorded which). CDR3 DNA: TGCGCCAGCAGCTTGAATAACAGGGAGAGAGAAAAACTGTTTTTT. This sequence encodes CASSLNNREREKLFF.